This record covers a single T cell receptor beta chain. This sample was taken from a study of blood T cell repertoires in COVID-19. Overall study context: Collection of acute and convalescent COVID-19 samples took place in the United States, Italy and Spain.

Original analysis: Amplification of reference gene primers provided the estimated nucleated cell counts. The repertoire was sequenced with immunoSEQ multiplex PCR; TCRdb's copy has only in-frame clones and lacks some. The V and J calls and the clone size are those of that table, but D and trimming were determined from the DNA. The sample comprises under 350,000 clones, roughly 90% of which are singletons, and approximately 2% rests with the top ten. The study recruited people aged about 18 to 89 years across about 25 US areas. V lost 0 bases, J lost 1 base, and 9 bases stayed unmatched. Germline loops: CDR1 SGDLS, CDR2 YYNGEE. CDR3 length: 17 amino acids.

The rearrangement links TRBV9 to TRBJ2-7; 8 nucleotides match TRBD1. Sample: PBMCs or T cells enriched from blood (not recorded which). This receptor was taken from a woman aged 60-75 years who had recovered from COVID-19. This CDR3 is CASSVGRGPSFSYEQYF. The CDR3 DNA sequence: TGTGCCAGCAGCGTAGGCAGGGGGCCGTCATTTTCCTACGAGCAGTACTTC.